Below are 25 T cell receptor beta chains sequenced from a single sample in a study of OX40 agonist ivuxolimab in advanced cancers. The repertoire was sequenced with immunoSEQ multiplex PCR; TCRdb's copy has only in-frame clones and lacks some. The sample lists about 55,000 clones, 89% occurring once. Sequencing was performed on CD4+ or CD8+ T cells sorted from blood, taken in a trial of the OX40 agonist ivuxolimab. These receptors came from an adult with an advanced solid tumor such as melanoma, head and neck, liver or kidney cancer.

The V gene is TRBV9, the J gene TRBJ2-2; 7 bases match TRBD1. The CDR3 sequence is 19 residues long. J gave up 2 bases and V 2 bases, and 15 bases lay outside the gene matches. Germline V gene sequence: CDR1 SGDLS, CDR2 YYNGEE. CDR3 sequence: CASSVSGQHRVRNTGELFF. The CDR3 DNA is TGTGCCAGCAGCGTGTCGGGACAGCACAGAGTTAGAAACACCGGGGAGCTGTTTTTT.

With respect to this clone: Other DNA sequences in this specimen translate into the identical CDR3. The CDR3 DNA reads as TGTGCCAGCTCTCTGGGGGGGTCCTACGAGCAGTACTTC. Protein product: CASSLGGSYEQYF. This sequence joins TRBV11-3 and TRBJ2-7; 7 positions agree with TRBD2. Germline V gene sequence: CDR1 SGHNT, CDR2 YENEEA. Trimming removed 8 bases from V and 1 base from J; junction bases left unmatched: 5. This CDR3 spans 13 amino acids. Using reference TRBV11-3 and TRBJ2-7 for the parts outside the CDR3, the full variable domain is EAGVVQSPRYKIIEKKQPVAFWCNPISGHNTLYWYLQNLGQGPELLIRYENEEAVDDSQLPKDRFSAERLKGVDSTLKIQPAELGDSAVYLCASSLGGSYEQYFGPGTRLTVT.

This clone showed up just a few times. The genes are TRBV30 and TRBJ1-2, with D hard to call. From germline, CDR1 is GTSNPN and CDR2 SVGIG (reference sequence). The CDR3 covers 10 residues. V was trimmed by 8 bases and J by 8 bases, leaving 12 bases between them. This CDR3 reads CATDYGGYTF. The CDR3 DNA is TGTGCCACAGACTACGGGGGCTACACCTTC.

V usage is TRBV9 and J usage is TRBJ2-1; D uncertain. Germline V gene data show CDR1 as SGDLS and CDR2 as YYNGEE. The CDR3 is 13 amino acids. Trimming left V 0 bases short and J 3 bases short, with 4 bases between. The CDR3 region is CASSVEDYNEQFF. CDR3 coding DNA: TGTGCCAGCAGCGTAGAGGACTACAATGAGCAGTTCTTC.

This sequence joins TRBV29-1 and TRBJ1-1, with 7 nucleotides matching TRBD1. With 1 base clipped from V and 5 bases from J, the junction kept 7 bases outside the gene matches. Germline values: CDR1 SQVTM, CDR2 ANQGSEA. CDR3 length: 14 amino acids. In DNA, the CDR3 is TGCAGCGTTGAAGCGTCAGGGGGTTGGACTGAAGCTTTCTTT. Encoded protein: CSVEASGGWTEAFF.

The J gene is TRBJ1-5, the V gene TRBV10-2; weak D call: TRBD1 (5 bases). Germline CDR1 reads WSHSY; CDR2 reads SAAADI. CDR3 length: 16 amino acids. V was cut by 4 bases and J by 0 bases, with 13 bases left in between. In DNA form, the CDR3 reads TGCGCCAGCAGTGTAGAGGGACGGTATAGCAATCAGCCCCAGCATTTT. This gives the protein CASSVEGRYSNQPQHF.

V gene TRBV7-9 combines with J gene TRBJ2-1; D is unresolved. CDR1 and CDR2 from the germline V gene are SEHNR and FQNEAQ (reference sequence). V lost 3 bases and J 6 bases, leaving 9 bases between the germline ends. The CDR3 has 13 residues. The CDR3 DNA follows: TGTGCCAGCAGCTTGGTACCCTTCAATGAGCAGTTCTTC. Residues: CASSLVPFNEQFF.

The chain is built from TRBV11-3 and TRBJ2-1; 10 bases align to TRBD2. Per the germline V gene, CDR1 is SGHNT and CDR2 is YENEEA. The CDR3 runs 17 residues. V shed 0 bases and J 2 bases; nucleotides not matched to a gene: 4. The CDR3 loop is CASSLEASGSTYNEQFF. The CDR3 coding sequence is TGTGCCAGCAGCTTAGAGGCTAGCGGGAGCACCTACAATGAGCAGTTCTTC.

This clone was picked up a small number of times. The chain joins TRBV9 to TRBJ1-2; D possibly corresponds to TRBD1 (6 bases). The CDR3 is made up of 15 amino acids. Germline assignment: CDR1 SGDLS and CDR2 YYNGEE. The V end lost 4 bases, the J end lost 5 bases, and 18 bases lay between the germline ends. The chain's CDR3 is CASSTGGGRWYGYTF. The CDR3, as DNA: TGTGCCAGCAGCACAGGCGGGGGGCGATGGTATGGCTACACCTTC.

V usage is TRBV4-1 and J usage is TRBJ2-2, with D maybe TRBD2 (5 bases). Trimming removed 2 bases from V and 6 bases from J, with 7 bases in between. Per the germline V gene, CDR1 is MGHRA and CDR2 is YSYEKL. The CDR3 is made up of 13 amino acids. CDR3 residues: CASSQIASGELFF. The DNA for the CDR3 is TGCGCCAGCAGCCAAATAGCGTCCGGGGAGCTGTTTTTT.

This rearrangement joins TRBV27 to TRBJ2-1, with 9 nucleotides matching TRBD2. From germline, CDR1 is MNHEY and CDR2 SMNVEV (reference sequence). J gave up 4 bases and V 6 bases, and 7 bases lay outside the gene matches. This CDR3 spans 15 amino acids. The CDR3, as DNA: TGTGCCAGCAGCTCCGGGACTAGCCGTTACAATGAGCAGTTCTTC. Translated, it gives CASSSGTSRYNEQFF.

CDR3 DNA: TGTGCCAGCAGTGAGATGACAGGGGCAATGGGTGAAGCTTTCTTT. Translation: CASSEMTGAMGEAFF. V and J are TRBV2 and TRBJ1-1; 8 bases are a match to TRBD1. V lost 3 bases to trimming and J lost 7 bases; unmatched junction nucleotides: 10. Germline assignment: CDR1 SNHLY and CDR2 FYNNEI. The CDR3 sequence is 15 residues long.

This chain links TRBV4-2 with TRBJ2-1; 9 bases agree with TRBD2. CDR1 is LGHNA and CDR2 is YNFKEQ in the germline V gene. The ends lost 1 base at V and 6 bases at J; junction bases unmatched: 1. This CDR3 is 14 amino acids long. The CDR3 protein is CASSQGLAVNEQFF. The CDR3 coding sequence is TGTGCCAGCAGCCAAGGACTAGCGGTCAATGAGCAGTTCTTC.

This rearrangement joins TRBV19 to TRBJ2-1; D possibly corresponds to TRBD2 (7 bases). With 3 bases removed from V and 7 bases from J, the gap between germline ends came to 19 bases. The CDR3 consists of 16 residues. The germline V gene has CDR1 LNHDA and CDR2 SQIVND (reference sequence). The CDR3 sequence: CASSIMAGAPANEQFF. The CDR3 DNA sequence: TGTGCCAGTAGTATTATGGCGGGGGCCCCGGCGAATGAGCAGTTCTTC.

V gene TRBV19 combines with J gene TRBJ1-1; D is perhaps TRBD1 (6 bases). CDR3 length: 14 residues. Trimming removed 5 bases from V and 5 bases from J, with 15 bases in between. The V gene's germline CDR1 is LNHDA and CDR2 SQIVND (reference sequence). CDR3 sequence reads: CASSSGAVGTEAFF. DNA for the CDR3: TGTGCCAGTAGTTCAGGGGCGGTTGGGACTGAAGCTTTCTTT. Full variable domain (outside the CDR3, taken from reference TRBV19 and TRBJ1-1): DGGITQSPKYLFRKEGQNVTLSCEQNLNHDAMYWYRQDPGQGLRLIYYSQIVNDFQKGDIAEGYSVSREKKESFPLTVTSAQKNPTAFYLCASSSGAVGTEAFFGQGTRLTVV.

The chain uses TRBV30 and TRBJ2-1; TRBD2 aligns across 12 bases. Germline V CDR1 and CDR2: GTSNPN, SVGIG (reference sequence). V lost 1 base and J lost 4; bases outside the gene matches: 8. This CDR3 is 17 amino acids long. The CDR3 bases are TGTGCCTGGAGTGACCATCGGACTAGCGGGAAGTACAATGAGCAGTTCTTC. Translated: CAWSDHRTSGKYNEQFF.

The CDR3: CASSFPSTGLDEKLFF. The DNA for the CDR3 is TGTGCCAGCAGCTTCCCCTCAACAGGGTTAGACGAAAAACTGTTTTTT. The chain couples TRBV11-2 to TRBJ1-4, with D possibly TRBD1 on 6 matching bases. V shed 3 bases and J shed 8 bases, with 19 bases lying between them. The germline CDR1 and CDR2 sequences are SGHAT and FQNNGV. The CDR3 has 16 residues. Based on the CDR3 plus reference TRBV11-2 and TRBJ1-4, the full variable domain is EAGVAQSPRYKIIEKRQSVAFWCNPISGHATLYWYQQILGQGPKLLIQFQNNGVVDDSQLPKDRFSAERLKGVDSTLKIQPAKLEDSAVYLCASSFPSTGLDEKLFFGSGTQLSVL.

This clone was seen just once. This rearrangement joins TRBV21-1 to TRBJ2-3; the listed D gene, TRBD2, was not tested against the DNA. TRBV21-1 constitutes a pseudogene. The length of the CDR3 is 16 residues. The CDR3 loop is CASSKGPAVGTDTQYF. CDR3 DNA sequence: TGTGCCAGCAGCAAAGGCCCAGCGGTGGGGACAGATACGCAGTATTTT.

This clone was recorded only once. The chain joins TRBV19 to TRBJ2-1; tentatively, D is TRBD2 (9 bases). Trimming cost V 6 bases and J 8 bases, with 26 bases left between them. This CDR3 is 17 amino acids long. Germline V lookup: CDR1 LNHDA, CDR2 SQIVND (reference sequence). The CDR3 loop is CASSHPQGAGGFDEQFF. CDR3 in DNA: TGTGCCAGTAGCCACCCGCAGGGGGCGGGAGGGTTCGATGAGCAGTTCTTC.

The V and J genes are TRBV7-9 and TRBJ2-7; D uncertain. The V end was cut by 4 bases, the J end by 9 bases, with 13 bases between. The germline V gene encodes CDR1 SEHNR and CDR2 FQNEAQ (reference sequence). The CDR3 is made up of 12 amino acids. The CDR3 loop is CASSSTIVRQYV. The CDR3 DNA sequence: TGTGCCAGCAGCTCCACAATTGTGAGGCAGTACGTC.

The chain combines TRBV5-5 with TRBJ2-7; the D gene is possibly TRBD1 (5 bases). CDR3 length: 15 amino acids. Trimming removed 1 base from V and 7 bases from J, with 18 bases in between. Looked up from germline, CDR1 is SGHKS and CDR2 is YYEKEE (reference sequence). The CDR3 coding sequence is TGTGCCAGCAGCTTGATCAGGGAACCCGAGAGAGAGCAGTACGTC. This translates into CASSLIREPEREQYV.

This chain uses TRBV7-9 with TRBJ1-1; no reliable D call. There are 15 residues in the CDR3. Looked up from germline, CDR1 is SEHNR and CDR2 is FQNEAQ (reference sequence). V was clipped by 1 base and J by 1 base, with 10 bases between them. Here the CDR3 reads CASSLVQGKNTEAFF. In DNA, the CDR3 is TGTGCCAGCAGCTTAGTCCAAGGGAAGAACACTGAAGCTTTCTTT.

The chain links TRBV11-3 to TRBJ1-1; D is uncertain. Germline V gives CDR1 SGHNT, CDR2 YENEEA. Trimming took 1 base from V and 4 from J, leaving 7 bases between them. The CDR3 extends over 13 amino acids. DNA for the CDR3: TGTGCCAGCAGCTTAGGTAGGGCCACTGAAGCTTTCTTT. Amino acid sequence: CASSLGRATEAFF.

The chain recombines TRBV27 with TRBJ2-1; 7 bases line up with TRBD1. CDR1 and CDR2 from the germline V gene are MNHEY and SMNVEV (reference sequence). Trimming cost V 6 bases and J 10 bases; bases outside gene matches: 12. The CDR3 is made up of 14 amino acids. CDR3 coding DNA: TGTGCCAGCAGCCCGACAGGGCCCAGAGGGGAGCAGTTCTTC. This encodes CASSPTGPRGEQFF.

A few counts support this clone. The sample contains more than one DNA sequence encoding this CDR3. This chain connects TRBV7-9 to TRBJ1-2, with D perhaps matching TRBD1 (5 bases). The CDR3 contains 13 residues. The germline CDR1 and CDR2 sequences are SEHNR and FQNEAQ (reference sequence). V lost 2 bases and J 4 bases, leaving 8 bases between the germline ends. CDR3 sequence reads: CASSLPGFYGYTF. CDR3 nucleotides: TGTGCCAGCAGCTTACCAGGGTTCTATGGCTACACCTTC.